The 18 T cell receptor beta chains reported below all come from one sample, sequenced in a study of T-cell memory formation after mild COVID-19. TCRdb called the 5' RACE reads again in MiXCR, with one record for every CDR3 protein. The repertoire includes around 300,000 distinct CDR3 sequences, about a sixth of them detected once, and under 30% sits in the top ten. The sample comprised PBMCs or a T cell subset sorted from them (not recorded which). The receptors shown here come from a man younger than 35 who had mild COVID-19 (a few samples of this study predate the infection). Cell type and time point are not known.

The chain links TRBV6-5 to TRBJ2-2; 7 nucleotides line up with TRBD1. V shed 0 bases and J 3 bases; nucleotides not matched to a gene: 7. CDR1 MNHEY and CDR2 SVGAGI come from the germline V gene. The CDR3 sequence is 17 residues long. CDR3 amino acids: CASSYSLDRDYTGELFF. CDR3 sequence (DNA): TGTGCCAGCAGTTACTCGCTAGACAGGGATTACACCGGGGAGCTGTTTTTT.

This clonotype was seen only a few times. V usage is TRBV9 and J usage is TRBJ2-3; D gene uncertain. The CDR3 has 17 amino acids. V lost 0 bases and J lost 3, with 17 bases in between. Germline assignment: CDR1 SGDLS and CDR2 YYNGEE. CDR3 sequence reads: CASSVAEPGPRTDTQYF. Written as DNA, the CDR3 is TGTGCCAGCAGCGTAGCCGAACCGGGCCCAAGGACAGATACGCAGTATTTT.

Only a few counts were recorded for this clonotype. Here the CDR3 DNA reads TGTGCCAGCAGTTTCCGACAGTCCTACGAGCAGTACTTC. Encoded protein: CASSFRQSYEQYF. The chain combines TRBV6-2 or TRBV6-3 with TRBJ2-7, with D possibly matching TRBD1 (5 bases). The CDR3 sequence is 13 residues long. Trimming took off 4 bases at V and 1 base at J, with 8 bases between the two ends. CDR1 MNHEY and CDR2 SVGEGT come from the germline V gene.

This rearrangement joins TRBV4-3 to TRBJ1-6; D is undetermined. This CDR3 spans 17 amino acids. V lost 0 bases and J 5 bases, leaving 14 bases between the germline ends. Looked up from germline, CDR1 is LGHNA and CDR2 is YSLEER. The chain's CDR3 is CASSQDMAAPNNSPLHF. The CDR3 DNA reads as TGCGCCAGCAGCCAAGACATGGCGGCACCGAATAATTCACCCCTCCACTTT.

Only a few counts were recorded for this clonotype. V gene TRBV6-4 combines with J gene TRBJ2-5; D remains unclear. The CDR3 has 13 residues. The germline gives CDR1 MRHNA, CDR2 SNTAGT. With 5 bases removed from V and 5 bases from J, the gap between germline ends came to 12 bases. The CDR3 sequence is CASSQTPWETQYF. The CDR3 nucleotides read TGTGCCAGCAGTCAAACTCCGTGGGAGACCCAGTACTTC.

This clonotype was counted between two and nine times. This sequence joins TRBV10-3 and TRBJ2-7; D is unclear. This CDR3 comprises 15 residues. V lost 4 bases, J lost 2 bases, and 15 bases lay in between. CDR1 is ENHRY and CDR2 is SYGVKD in the germline V gene. In DNA, the CDR3 is TGTGCCATCAGTGCCTCAGGCAGATTCACCTACGAGCAGTACTTC. Protein product: CAISASGRFTYEQYF.

CDR3 sequence (DNA): TGTGCCAGCAGTACAATAGGGGGATACGATGGCTACACCTTC. It codes for CASSTIGGYDGYTF. This chain connects TRBV11-2 to TRBJ1-2; TRBD1 is a possible D gene (6 bases). Trimming stripped 6 bases from V and 6 bases from J, with 17 bases between. CDR3 length: 14 residues. The germline V gene has CDR1 SGHAT and CDR2 FQNNGV.

The chain joins TRBV2 to TRBJ2-2; 10 nucleotides agree with TRBD1. The CDR3 is 15 amino acids. From germline, CDR1 is SNHLY and CDR2 FYNNEI. Trimming removed 4 bases from V and 5 bases from J; junction bases left unmatched: 4. The CDR3 protein is CASSVMGQGTGELFF. DNA for the CDR3: TGTGCCAGCAGTGTTATGGGACAGGGGACCGGGGAGCTGTTTTTT.

This sequence joins TRBV20-1 and TRBJ2-5; the match to TRBD2 covers 15 bases. V gave up 6 bases and J gave up 2 bases; unmatched junction bases: 4. This CDR3 is built from 15 residues. CDR1 is DFQATT, CDR2 SNEGSKA, per germline (reference sequence). This CDR3 is CSARGLAGGQETQYF. The CDR3 coding sequence is TGCAGTGCCCGAGGACTAGCGGGGGGGCAAGAGACCCAGTACTTC.

In this sample, this clonotype turned up a few times. This sequence joins TRBV6-1 and TRBJ2-7, with 8 bases identical to TRBD1. Germline CDR1 reads MNHNS; CDR2 reads SASEGT. The CDR3 totals 13 residues. V lost 6 bases, J lost 4 bases, and 5 bases stayed unmatched. This chain's CDR3 is CASRQGVLYEQYV. The CDR3 DNA follows: TGTGCCAGCAGACAGGGGGTTTTGTACGAGCAGTACGTC.

This clonotype occurred many times. The genes are TRBV27 and TRBJ2-2; D is uncertain. V was trimmed by 1 base and J by 5 bases, leaving 2 bases between them. This CDR3 spans 12 amino acids. Looked up from germline, CDR1 is MNHEY and CDR2 is SMNVEV (reference sequence). The CDR3 is CASSLLTGELFF. Written as DNA, the CDR3 is TGTGCCAGCAGTTTATTGACCGGGGAGCTGTTTTTT.

There are a few counts of this clonotype. The V gene is TRBV20-1, the J gene TRBJ1-3, with TRBD1 matching 8 bases. J gave up 4 bases and V 6 bases, and 8 bases lay outside the gene matches. There are 14 residues in the CDR3. From germline, CDR1 is DFQATT and CDR2 SNEGSKA (reference sequence). In nucleotides, the CDR3 is TGCAGTGCCAGACAGGACAGGGCGGGAAACACCATATATTTT. The encoded protein is CSARQDRAGNTIYF.

V and J are TRBV28 and TRBJ1-5, with D hard to call. The CDR3 extends over 15 amino acids. V was trimmed by 6 bases and J by 4 bases, leaving 16 bases between them. The germline CDR1 and CDR2 sequences are MDHEN and SYDVKM. This CDR3 is CASRGWGGRNQPQHF. The CDR3 DNA reads as TGTGCCAGCAGGGGATGGGGTGGTCGGAATCAGCCCCAGCATTTT.

This clonotype has a handful of counts. The chain recombines TRBV5-5 with TRBJ2-5; the D gene is possibly TRBD1 (5 bases). Germline V lookup: CDR1 SGHKS, CDR2 YYEKEE (reference sequence). CDR3 length: 13 amino acids. V gave up 0 bases and J gave up 6 bases, with 9 bases separating them. CDR3 nucleotides: TGTGCCAGCAGCTTGGCGGCAGGGCAGACCCAGTACTTC. Its protein is CASSLAAGQTQYF.

This clonotype was seen more than once but under ten times. The genes are TRBV7-8 and TRBJ1-1, with D tentatively TRBD1 (5 bases). The germline V gene has CDR1 SGHVS and CDR2 FQNEAQ. The CDR3 runs to 16 residues. The germline V and J ends were trimmed by 1 base and 0 bases, with 12 bases remaining between them. The CDR3 here is CASSLGGVPMNTEAFF. In DNA, the CDR3 is TGTGCCAGCAGCTTAGGGGGGGTACCAATGAACACTGAAGCTTTCTTT.

This rearrangement joins TRBV9 to TRBJ2-6; no firm D call. This CDR3 contains 17 residues. In germline, CDR1 is SGDLS, CDR2 YYNGEE. Trimming removed 3 bases at V and 3 bases at J, with 16 bases between. CDR3 sequence: CASSEGPLVHGANVLTF. The CDR3 coding sequence is TGTGCCAGCAGCGAGGGCCCCCTGGTCCATGGGGCCAACGTCCTGACTTTC.

The chain joins TRBV9 to TRBJ2-2; 11 bases agree with TRBD2. The J segment lost 6 bases and the V segment lost 3 bases, leaving 13 bases of the junction unmatched. Germline loops: CDR1 SGDLS, CDR2 YYNGEE. This CDR3 comprises 18 residues. For the CDR3, the DNA is TGTGCCAGCAGCGCCTCTTTGACTAGCGGGGACTGGGCCGGGGAGCTGTTTTTT. This translates into CASSASLTSGDWAGELFF.

This clonotype has more than one count but fewer than ten. The chain carries TRBV5-1 and TRBJ2-7; no definite D call. The germline gives CDR1 SGHRS, CDR2 YFSETQ. The length of the CDR3 is 13 residues. With 0 bases removed from V and 3 bases from J, the gap between germline ends came to 7 bases. CDR3 coding DNA: TGCGCCAGCAGCTTGGCCTGGGGCTACGAGCAGTACTTC. Residues: CASSLAWGYEQYF.